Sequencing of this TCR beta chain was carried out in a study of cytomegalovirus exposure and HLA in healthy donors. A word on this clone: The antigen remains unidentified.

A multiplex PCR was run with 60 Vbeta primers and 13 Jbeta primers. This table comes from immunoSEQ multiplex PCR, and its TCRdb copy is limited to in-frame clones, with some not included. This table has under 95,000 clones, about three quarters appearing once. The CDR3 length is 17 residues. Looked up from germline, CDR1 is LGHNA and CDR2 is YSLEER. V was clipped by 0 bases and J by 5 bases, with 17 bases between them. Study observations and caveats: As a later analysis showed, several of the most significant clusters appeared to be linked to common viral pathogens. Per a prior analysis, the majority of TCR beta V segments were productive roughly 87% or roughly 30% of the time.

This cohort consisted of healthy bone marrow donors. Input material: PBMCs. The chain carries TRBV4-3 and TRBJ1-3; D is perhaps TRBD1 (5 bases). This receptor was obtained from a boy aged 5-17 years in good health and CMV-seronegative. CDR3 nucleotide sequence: TGCGCCAGCAGCCAAGATCTTGGGCAGGGAGGAAGAAACACCATATATTTT. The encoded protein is CASSQDLGQGGRNTIYF.